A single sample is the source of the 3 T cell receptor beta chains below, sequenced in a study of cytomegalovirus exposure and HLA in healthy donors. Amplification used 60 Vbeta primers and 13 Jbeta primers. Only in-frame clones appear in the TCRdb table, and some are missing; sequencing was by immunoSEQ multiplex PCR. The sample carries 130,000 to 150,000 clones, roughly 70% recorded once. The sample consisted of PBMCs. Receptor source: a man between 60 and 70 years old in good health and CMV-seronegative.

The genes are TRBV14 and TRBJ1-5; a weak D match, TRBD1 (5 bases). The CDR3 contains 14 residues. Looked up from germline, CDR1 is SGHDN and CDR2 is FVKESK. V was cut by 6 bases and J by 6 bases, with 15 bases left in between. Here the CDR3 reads CASSSDSVLQPQHF. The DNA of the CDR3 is TGTGCCAGCAGTTCCGACAGCGTCCTTCAGCCCCAGCATTTT.

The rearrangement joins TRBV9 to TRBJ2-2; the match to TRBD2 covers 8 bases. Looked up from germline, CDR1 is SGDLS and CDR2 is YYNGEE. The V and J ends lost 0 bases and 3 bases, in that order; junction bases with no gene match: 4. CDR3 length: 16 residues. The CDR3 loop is CASSVVASGYTGELFF. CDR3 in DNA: TGTGCCAGCAGCGTAGTGGCTAGCGGGTACACCGGGGAGCTGTTTTTT.

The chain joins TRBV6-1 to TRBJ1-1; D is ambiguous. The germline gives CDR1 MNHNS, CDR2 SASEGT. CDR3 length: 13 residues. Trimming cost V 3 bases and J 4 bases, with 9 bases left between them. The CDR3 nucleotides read TGTGCCAGCAGTGAGAGCCTTTCCACTGAAGCTTTCTTT. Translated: CASSESLSTEAFF.